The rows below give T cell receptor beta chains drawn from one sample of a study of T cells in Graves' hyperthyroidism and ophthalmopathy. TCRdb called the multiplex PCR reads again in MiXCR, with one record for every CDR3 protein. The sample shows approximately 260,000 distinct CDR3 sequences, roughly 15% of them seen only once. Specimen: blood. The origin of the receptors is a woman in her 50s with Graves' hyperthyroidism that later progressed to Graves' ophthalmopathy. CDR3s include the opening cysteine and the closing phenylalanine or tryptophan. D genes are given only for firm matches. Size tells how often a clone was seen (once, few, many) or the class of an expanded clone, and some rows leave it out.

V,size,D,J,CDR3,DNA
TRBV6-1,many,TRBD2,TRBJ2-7,CASSGRRELYEQYF,TGTGCCAGCAGCGGACGGCGGGAGCTTTACGAGCAGTACTTC
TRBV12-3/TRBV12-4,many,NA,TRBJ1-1,CASSQRGGAEAFF,TGTGCCAGCAGTCAACGAGGAGGGGCTGAAGCTTTCTTT
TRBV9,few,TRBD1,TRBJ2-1,CASSPWTGGTNEQFF,TGTGCCAGCAGCCCCTGGACAGGGGGGACCAATGAGCAGTTCTTC
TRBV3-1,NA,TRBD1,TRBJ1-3,CASEGARGNTIYF,TGTGCCAGCGAGGGGGCGCGGGGAAACACCATATATTTT
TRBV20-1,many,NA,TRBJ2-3,CSASALREGADTQYF,TGCAGTGCTAGTGCCCTAAGGGAGGGGGCAGATACGCAGTATTTT
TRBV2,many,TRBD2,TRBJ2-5,CASSAALAGMAETQYF,TGTGCCAGCAGTGCTGCGCTAGCGGGAATGGCGGAGACCCAGTACTTC
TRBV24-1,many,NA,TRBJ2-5,CATSTGFQETQYF,TGTGCCACCTCTACAGGGTTCCAAGAGACCCAGTACTTC
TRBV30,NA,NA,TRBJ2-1,CAWSPSSPYEQFF,TGTGCCTGGAGCCCCTCCTCCCCCTACGAGCAGTTCTTC
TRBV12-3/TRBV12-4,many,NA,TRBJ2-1,CASSNRRTEQFF,TGTGCCAGCAGTAACAGGAGAACTGAGCAGTTCTTC
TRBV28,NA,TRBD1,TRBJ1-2,CASSLLPGQDTNYGYTF,TGTGCCAGCAGTTTGCTCCCCGGACAGGACACTAACTATGGCTACACCTTC
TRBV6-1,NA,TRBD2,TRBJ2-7,CASRDSGRAHYEQYF,TGTGCCAGCAGGGATAGCGGGAGGGCCCACTACGAGCAGTACTTC
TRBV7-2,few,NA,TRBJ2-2,CASSLVWSGELFF,TGTGCCAGCAGCTTAGTATGGTCCGGGGAGCTGTTTTTT
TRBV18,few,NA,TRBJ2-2,CASSPRGGGRETGELFF,TGTGCCAGCTCACCACGAGGGGGCGGGAGAGAAACCGGGGAGCTGTTTTTT
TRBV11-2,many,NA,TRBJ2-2,CASSSRTDTGELFF,TGTGCCAGCAGCTCCCGGACAGACACCGGGGAGCTGTTTTTT
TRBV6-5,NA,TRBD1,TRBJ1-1,CASSHRDRRDTEAFF,TGTGCCAGCAGTCACCGGGACAGGAGAGACACTGAAGCTTTCTTT
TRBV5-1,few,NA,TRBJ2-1,CASSSTPVDAYNEQFF,TGCGCCAGCAGCTCGACCCCGGTGGACGCATACAATGAGCAGTTCTTC
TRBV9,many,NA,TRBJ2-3,CASSVEGTLTDTQYF,TGTGCCAGCAGCGTAGAGGGGACCCTCACAGATACGCAGTATTTT
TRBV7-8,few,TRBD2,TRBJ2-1,CASTATSGREGEQFF,TGTGCCAGCACCGCGACTAGCGGGAGGGAAGGGGAGCAGTTCTTC
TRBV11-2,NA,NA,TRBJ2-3,CTSSLGFRDSTDTQYF,TGTACCAGCAGCTTAGGTTTTAGGGATAGCACAGATACGCAGTATTTT
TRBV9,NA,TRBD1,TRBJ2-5,CASGGGGQGEETQYF,TGTGCCAGCGGAGGAGGGGGACAGGGGGAAGAGACCCAGTACTTC
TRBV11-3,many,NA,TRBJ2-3,CASSLGASGASTDTQYF,TGTGCCAGCAGCTTAGGCGCGAGCGGAGCTAGCACAGATACGCAGTATTTT
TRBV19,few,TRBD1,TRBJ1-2,CASSIIPPRQGAGYTF,TGTGCCAGTAGTATCATCCCCCCCCGACAGGGAGCTGGCTACACCTTC
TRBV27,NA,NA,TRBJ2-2,CASSLLGVTGELFF,TGTGCCAGCAGTTTACTTGGGGTCACCGGGGAGCTGTTTTTT
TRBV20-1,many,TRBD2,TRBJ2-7,CSAKRVAGAGEQYF,TGCAGTGCCAAGAGGGTAGCGGGAGCGGGCGAGCAGTACTTC
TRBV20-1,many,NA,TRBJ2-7,CSARAGTQSSYEQYF,TGCAGTGCTAGAGCGGGGACACAGAGCTCCTACGAGCAGTACTTC
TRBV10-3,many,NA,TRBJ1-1,CAISESGQAAFF,TGTGCCATCAGTGAGTCGGGACAAGCAGCTTTCTTT
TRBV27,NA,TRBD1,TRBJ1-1,CASSLLTGNEAFF,TGTGCCAGCAGTTTACTGACAGGGAATGAAGCTTTCTTT
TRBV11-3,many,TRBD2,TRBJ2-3,CASSSYLAGADTQYF,TGTGCCAGCAGCTCCTACCTAGCGGGAGCAGATACGCAGTATTTT
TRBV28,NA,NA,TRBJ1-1,CASSDPGRELGAFF,TGTGCCAGCAGTGACCCGGGACGGGAGCTAGGGGCTTTCTTT
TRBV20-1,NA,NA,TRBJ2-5,CSAAPDYQQETQYF,TGCAGTGCTGCGCCAGACTACCAACAAGAGACCCAGTACTTC
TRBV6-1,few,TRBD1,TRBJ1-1,CASILGQGYEAFF,TGTGCCAGCATTCTCGGACAGGGCTATGAAGCTTTCTTT
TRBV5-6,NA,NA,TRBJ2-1,CASSLFGGPLRSWTNEQFF,TGTGCCAGCAGCTTGTTTGGGGGGCCCCTCCGTTCCTGGACGAATGAGCAGTTCTTC